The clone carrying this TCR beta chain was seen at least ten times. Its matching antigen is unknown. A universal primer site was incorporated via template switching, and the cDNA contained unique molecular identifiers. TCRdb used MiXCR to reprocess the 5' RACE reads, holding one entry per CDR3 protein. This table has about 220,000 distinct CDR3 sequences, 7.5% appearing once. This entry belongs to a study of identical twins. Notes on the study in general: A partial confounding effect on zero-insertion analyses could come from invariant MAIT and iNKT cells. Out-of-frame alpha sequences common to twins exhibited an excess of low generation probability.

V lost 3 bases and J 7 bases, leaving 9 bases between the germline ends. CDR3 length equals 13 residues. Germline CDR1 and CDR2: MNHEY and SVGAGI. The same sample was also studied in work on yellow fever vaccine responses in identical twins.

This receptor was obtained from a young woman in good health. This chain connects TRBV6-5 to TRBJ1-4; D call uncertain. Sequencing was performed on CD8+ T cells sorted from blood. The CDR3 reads CASSYLMGEKLFF. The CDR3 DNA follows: TGTGCCAGCAGTTATCTGATGGGTGAAAAACTGTTTTTT.